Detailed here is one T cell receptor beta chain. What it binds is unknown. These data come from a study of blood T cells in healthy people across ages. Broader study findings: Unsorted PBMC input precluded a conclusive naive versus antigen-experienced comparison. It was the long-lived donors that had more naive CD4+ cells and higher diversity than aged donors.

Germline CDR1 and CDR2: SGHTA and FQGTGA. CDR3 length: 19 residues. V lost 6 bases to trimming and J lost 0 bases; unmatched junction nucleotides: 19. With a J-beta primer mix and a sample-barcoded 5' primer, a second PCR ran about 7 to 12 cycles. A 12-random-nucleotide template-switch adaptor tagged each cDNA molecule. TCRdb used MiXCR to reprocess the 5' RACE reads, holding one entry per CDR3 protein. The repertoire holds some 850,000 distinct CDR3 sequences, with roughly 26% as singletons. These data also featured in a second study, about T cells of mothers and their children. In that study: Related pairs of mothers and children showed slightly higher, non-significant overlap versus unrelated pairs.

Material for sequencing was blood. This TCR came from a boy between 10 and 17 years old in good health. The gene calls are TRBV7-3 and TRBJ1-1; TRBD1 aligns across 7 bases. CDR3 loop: CASSPNLTGTDAMNTEAFF. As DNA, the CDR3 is TGTGCCAGCAGTCCGAATCTAACCGGGACAGATGCCATGAACACTGAAGCTTTCTTT.